Listed below are T cell receptor beta chains from one sample, sequenced in a study of control samples from healthy donors and cancer patients. TCRdb's table, derived via immunoSEQ multiplex PCR, lists solely in-frame clones and lacks some. The repertoire holds 120,000 to 150,000 clones, with 80% to 95% as singletons. The sequencing sample was made of blood. The receptors come from a man aged 25 to 40 in good health. CDR3s leave out the opening cysteine and the closing phenylalanine or tryptophan. Clone size is shown for a subset of rows, as once, few, many or a class of expanded clone.

NA,TRBJ1-2,TRBV6-6,ASSLDPTGYNYGYT
NA,TRBJ1-2,TRBV5-6,ASRSGTASPYGYT
NA,TRBJ2-2,TRBV19,ASSPQGIGELF
NA,TRBJ2-7,TRBV5-1,ASSFGQGSSYEQY
NA,TRBJ2-3,TRBV18,ASSPNDRVGTDTQY
NA,TRBJ2-2,TRBV3-1/TRBV3-2,ASSQDTGTSGGPWTGELF
NA,TRBJ1-2,TRBV25-1,ASSGGAGGYT
few,TRBJ1-3,TRBV5-4,ASSLKGAGGNTIY
NA,TRBJ1-5,TRBV28,ASSSTITRTLDSNQPQH
NA,TRBJ2-7,TRBV12-5,ASGPPQSYEQY
once,TRBJ2-1,TRBV19,ASSIGGAINEQF
few,TRBJ1-1,TRBV6-5,ASSRVGTEAF
NA,TRBJ1-5,TRBV2,ASKDPGGPGSQPQH
NA,TRBJ2-1,TRBV2,ASSDQYNEQF
NA,TRBJ2-2,TRBV29-1,SVKKRGEENTGELF
NA,TRBJ2-3,TRBV9,ATGTTSTDTQY
once,TRBJ2-2,TRBV24-1,ATSDSAPEAVGGELF
NA,TRBJ2-7,TRBV6-2/TRBV6-3,ASSWKLTSGGALDYEQY
NA,TRBJ2-2,TRBV25-1,ASSEGLGTNTGELF
NA,TRBJ1-2,TRBV21-1,ASRPRSYGYT
NA,TRBJ1-1,TRBV7-2,ASSLIQSTEAF
NA,TRBJ2-2,TRBV7-2,ASSSSLASANTGELF
NA,TRBJ2-1,TRBV28,ASSFLQGGSYNEQF
NA,TRBJ1-2,TRBV5-5,ASSLVAGEGYGYT
NA,TRBJ1-5,TRBV6-5,ASRTAGAQPQH
NA,TRBJ2-3,TRBV3-1/TRBV3-2,ASSPGTIPSDTQY
NA,TRBJ2-4,TRBV4-2,ASSHVQGPSENIQY
NA,TRBJ1-2,TRBV7-2,ASSPRDRARGYT
NA,TRBJ1-2,TRBV6-6,ASSTHITSDPYGYT
NA,TRBJ1-2,TRBV5-6,ASSTPGKLTYGYT
NA,TRBJ1-2,TRBV7-9,ASSLDTTNYGYT
NA,TRBJ1-4,TRBV18,ASSPRQLNEKLF
NA,TRBJ1-2,TRBV7-2,ASSLDGGQGRSYT
once,TRBJ2-1,TRBV9,ASSVALTDSSYNEQF
NA,TRBJ1-2,TRBV6-4,ASPQDSNYGYT
NA,TRBJ1-6,TRBV3-1/TRBV3-2,ASSQRFGGNSPLH
once,TRBJ1-4,TRBV19,ASSTYRDRNEKLF
NA,TRBJ2-7,TRBV27,ASSLGPGTYEQY
NA,TRBJ1-6,TRBV25-1,ASSEIGWNNSPLH
NA,TRBJ2-2,TRBV7-3,ASSQLPGANTGELF
NA,TRBJ2-7,TRBV2,ASSVYRKSSYEQY
NA,TRBJ1-1,TRBV12-3/TRBV12-4,ASTTGLGAEAF
NA,TRBJ1-2,TRBV28,ASSLMGQRMGGYT
NA,TRBJ2-1,TRBV24-1,ATSAYRTSGEYNEQF
NA,TRBJ1-6,TRBV7-2,ASSFGLISYNSPLH
NA,TRBJ2-4,TRBV27,ASRAQGGVQY